The present entry profiles one TCR beta chain with its context. As yet, its antigen is unknown. The germline CDR1 and CDR2 sequences are SGHAT and FQNNGV. Between the trimmed V and J ends, which lost 7 bases and 8 bases, there was a span of 9 bases. The CDR3 is made up of 11 amino acids. This record comes from a study of siplizumab effects on memory and regulatory T cells. Produced via immunoSEQ multiplex PCR; TCRdb's table is partial and in-frame only. The data show some 88,000 clones, around 89% seen once. Study-wide findings and caveats: Confirmation was lacking for the suppressive function of proliferating Tregs derived from siplizumab cultures. Contribution to the alloresponse seemed major for naive T cells, which also seemed more diverse than memory cells.

The receptor was derived from a human donor in good health. The chain uses TRBV11-2 and TRBJ2-1; D is possibly TRBD2 (5 bases). The sample consisted of CD4+ T cells sorted from blood. The CDR3 here is CASTDWDEQFF. The CDR3 nucleotides read TGTGCCAGCACGGACTGGGATGAGCAGTTCTTC.